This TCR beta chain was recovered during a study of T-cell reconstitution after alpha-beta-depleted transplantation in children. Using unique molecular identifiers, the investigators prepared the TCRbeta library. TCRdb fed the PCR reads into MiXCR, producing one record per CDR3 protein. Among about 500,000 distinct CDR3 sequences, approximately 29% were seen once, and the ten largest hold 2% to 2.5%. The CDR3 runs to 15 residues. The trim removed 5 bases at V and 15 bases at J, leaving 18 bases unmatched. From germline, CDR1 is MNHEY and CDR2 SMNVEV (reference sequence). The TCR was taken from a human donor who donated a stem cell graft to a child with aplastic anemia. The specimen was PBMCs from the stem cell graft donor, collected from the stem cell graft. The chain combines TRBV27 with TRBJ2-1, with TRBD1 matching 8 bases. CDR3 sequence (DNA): TGTGCCAGCAGTCTCGGACAGGGTAGCGCTTCCCGCCGGTTCTTC. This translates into CASSLGQGSASRRFF.